These 23 T cell receptor beta chains share one sample of origin, sequenced in a study of naive and memory T cell subsets. An oligonucleotide containing a UMI was ligated to the 3' end of TCR cDNA. Four PCR rounds used nested alpha and beta constant region primers plus the SP2 primer. TCRdb re-analysed the 5' RACE reads in MiXCR, keeping a single row per CDR3 protein. The sample shows around 48,000 distinct CDR3 sequences, about 4.5% of them seen only once. The receptors were gathered from a female donor in good health.

This clonotype was found many times. The gene calls are TRBV20-1 and TRBJ2-7, with D possibly TRBD2 on 6 matching bases. The CDR3 has 15 residues. The ends were cut back, 2 bases at V and 7 bases at J, with 21 bases in the middle. Per the germline V gene, CDR1 is DFQATT and CDR2 is SNEGSKA (reference sequence). DNA of the CDR3: TGCAGTGCTAGACGGCGGGATGCGAAGTTGTGGGAGCAGTACTTC. Its translation: CSARRRDAKLWEQYF.

As for this clonotype: Being one base from a much bigger clone, this may be a read error. The chain employs TRBV5-8 and TRBJ1-2; no clear D gene. The CDR3 sequence is 14 residues long. Looked up from germline, CDR1 is SGHTS and CDR2 is YDEGEE. The CDR3 bases are TGTGCCAGCAGCCTCTCGGAGAGACACTATGGCGACACCTTC. It translates to CASSLSERHYGDTF.

This clonotype was counted at least ten times. The chain is built from TRBV10-3 and TRBJ1-1; tentatively, D is TRBD1 (5 bases). Looked up from germline, CDR1 is ENHRY and CDR2 is SYGVKD. The CDR3 covers 16 residues. The V end lost 6 bases, the J end lost 1 base, and 18 bases lay between the germline ends. The CDR3 sequence: CAISPITGPTNTEAFF. The CDR3 DNA sequence: TGTGCCATCAGCCCCATTACAGGCCCTACGAACACTGAAGCTTTCTTT.

This clonotype has ten or more counts. The chain carries TRBV7-2 and TRBJ2-1, with D possibly called TRBD1 or TRBD2 (5 bases each). Germline V gives CDR1 SGHTA, CDR2 FQGNSA. The ends were cut back, 8 bases at V and 5 bases at J, with 10 bases in the middle. This CDR3 comprises 12 residues. The CDR3 protein is CASGDLNNEQFF. In DNA form, the CDR3 reads TGTGCCAGCGGGGACCTCAACAATGAGCAGTTCTTC.

This clonotype was observed many times. The rearrangement uses TRBV4-2 and TRBJ1-6, with 9 bases lining up with TRBD1. The length of the CDR3 is 16 residues. Germline CDR1 is LGHNA and CDR2 is YNFKEQ. V gave up 0 bases and J gave up 9 bases; unmatched junction bases: 6. The CDR3 reads CASSQEEDRGGSPLHF. As DNA, the CDR3 is TGTGCCAGCAGCCAAGAGGAGGACAGGGGAGGTTCACCCCTCCACTTT.

With respect to this clonotype: Since a much larger clone is just one base distant, this may be a read error. The chain joins TRBV14 to TRBJ2-7, with 8 bases matching TRBD2. The CDR3 consists of 14 residues. Trimming took 4 bases from V and 6 from J; bases not matched to a gene: 8. Germline V gene sequence: CDR1 SGHDN, CDR2 FVKESK. This chain's CDR3 is CASSRRLARSEQYF. In DNA form, the CDR3 reads TGTGCCAGCAGCCGAAGACTAGCGCGCTCCGAGCAGTACTTC.

The CDR3 coding sequence is TGTGCCAGCAGTTTTGTGGGAGGGCCTGATACGCAGTATTTT. Its translation: CASSFVGGPDTQYF. The chain recombines TRBV28 with TRBJ2-3; 7 bases align to TRBD2. In germline, CDR1 is MDHEN, CDR2 SYDVKM. This CDR3 is 14 amino acids long. With 3 bases clipped from V and 6 bases from J, the junction kept 6 bases outside the gene matches.

This clonotype has at least ten counts. The rearrangement links TRBV5-1 to TRBJ1-3, with a tentative D call TRBD1 (5 bases). The V and J ends lost 4 bases and 4 bases respectively, with 21 bases between them. The CDR3 consists of 17 residues. Looked up from germline, CDR1 is SGHRS and CDR2 is YFSETQ. This CDR3 is CASSRGTLPNSGNTIYF. CDR3 nucleotides: TGCGCCAGCAGCAGAGGGACCCTTCCTAACTCGGGAAACACCATATATTTT.

This clonotype was recorded at least ten times. The rearrangement links TRBV29-1 to TRBJ2-5; tentative D call: TRBD2 (6 bases). This CDR3 comprises 10 residues. Germline V gene data show CDR1 as SQVTM and CDR2 as ANQGSEA. As DNA, the CDR3 is TGCAACGGGAGAAGGGAGACCCAGTACTTC. Translating it yields CNGRRETQYF.

This clonotype has just a few counts. The chain couples TRBV7-2 to TRBJ2-1; 11 bases agree with TRBD1. The CDR3 is 16 amino acids. V gave up 0 bases and J gave up 3 bases; unmatched junction bases: 1. CDR1 and CDR2 (germline): SGHTA, FQGNSA. CDR3 region: CASSLAGTGGYNEQFF. CDR3 nucleotide sequence: TGTGCCAGCAGCTTAGCCGGGACAGGGGGCTACAATGAGCAGTTCTTC.

This clonotype was seen many times. The gene calls are TRBV29-1 and TRBJ2-3, with no clear D. V lost 5 bases and J 6 bases, leaving 12 bases between the germline ends. CDR1 and CDR2 from the germline V gene are SQVTM and ANQGSEA. The CDR3 consists of 12 residues. The DNA for the CDR3 is TGCAGCGTTAGCCATGGACGGGATACGCAGTATTTT. It specifies CSVSHGRDTQYF.

This clonotype was detected ten times or more. The genes are TRBV12-3 or TRBV12-4 and TRBJ1-2; TRBD1 matches 8 bases. V dropped 4 bases and J dropped 6; count of bases not matched to a gene: 16. The length of the CDR3 is 17 residues. CDR3 bases: TGTGCCAGCAGTTCGCACGGTGGGACCGGGACAGGAGATGGCTACACCTTC. This sequence encodes CASSSHGGTGTGDGYTF.

This clonotype was seen at least ten times. The chain joins TRBV5-5 to TRBJ2-7; 8 bases align to TRBD2. The V gene end was trimmed by 7 bases and the J gene end by 4 bases; junction bases not matched to a gene: 10. CDR1 is SGHKS and CDR2 is YYEKEE in the germline V gene (reference sequence). The CDR3 spans 14 residues. CDR3 sequence reads: CASALAGGRYEQYF. The CDR3 DNA reads TGTGCCAGCGCATTGGCGGGGGGTAGGTACGAGCAGTACTTC.

This clonotype was picked up many times. V is TRBV9 and J is TRBJ1-1; D gene ambiguous. Germline V CDR1 and CDR2: SGDLS, YYNGEE. Trimming cost V 2 bases and J 0 bases, with 5 bases left between them. The CDR3 has 13 residues. DNA for the CDR3: TGTGCCAGCAGCGTCGGGATGAACACTGAAGCTTTCTTT. It encodes CASSVGMNTEAFF. Full variable domain (remainder filled in from reference TRBV9 and TRBJ1-1): DSGVTQTPKHLITATGQRVTLRCSPRSGDLSVYWYQQSLDQGLQFLIQYYNGEERAKGNILERFSAQQFPDLHSELNLSSLELGDSALYFCASSVGMNTEAFFGQGTRLTVV.

This clonotype showed up many times. The V call is TRBV20-1, the J call TRBJ2-2; the match to TRBD1 covers 11 bases. V shed 3 bases and J 6 bases; nucleotides not matched to a gene: 9. The CDR3 is 16 residues long. From germline, CDR1 is DFQATT and CDR2 SNEGSKA (reference sequence). The CDR3 coding sequence is TGCAGTGCTAGCTCCCCGGGACAGGGGGACCCCGGGGAGCTGTTTTTT. Translation: CSASSPGQGDPGELFF.

Ten or more counts support this clonotype. The rearrangement links TRBV21-1 to TRBJ2-5; TRBD1, as called in the table, went unchecked against the DNA. TRBV21-1 is a pseudogene segment. The CDR3 sequence is 16 residues long. The CDR3 loop is CASSIGSWTSLETQYF. As DNA, the CDR3 is TGTGCCAGCAGCATCGGGTCCTGGACATCTCTAGAGACCCAGTACTTC.

The J gene is TRBJ2-1, the V gene TRBV5-1; 7 nucleotides match TRBD2. CDR1 SGHRS and CDR2 YFSETQ come from the germline V gene. This CDR3 spans 15 amino acids. The V and J ends lost 6 bases and 9 bases, in that order; junction bases with no gene match: 15. The CDR3 bases are TGCGCCAGCACCCCTGGGGCGGGAGTTCCCAGTGAGCAGTTCTTC. Translated: CASTPGAGVPSEQFF.

This clonotype has a count of ten or more. The chain carries TRBV10-3 and TRBJ1-2, with D possibly matching TRBD1 (6 bases). The CDR3 covers 14 residues. Trimming shortened V by 6 bases and J by 1 base, and 12 bases separated the two germline ends. Germline V CDR1 and CDR2: ENHRY, SYGVKD. The chain's CDR3 is CAISARQDNYGYTF. The CDR3 nucleotides read TGTGCCATCAGCGCACGACAGGATAACTATGGCTACACCTTC.

This clonotype was detected ten times or more. CDR3 sequence reads: CASSPTKGSNQPQHF. The CDR3 DNA sequence: TGTGCCAGCTCACCAACAAAAGGCAGCAATCAGCCCCAGCATTTT. The chain couples TRBV18 to TRBJ1-5, with no clear D. Germline V CDR1 and CDR2: KGHSH, LQKENI. The CDR3 covers 15 residues. The germline V and J ends were trimmed by 2 bases and 1 base, with 9 bases remaining between them.

The sample holds many counts of this clonotype. The chain couples TRBV7-9 to TRBJ1-1; D remains unclear. With 5 bases removed from V and 4 bases from J, the gap between germline ends came to 8 bases. From germline, CDR1 is SEHNR and CDR2 FQNEAQ (reference sequence). The CDR3 has 12 amino acids. The CDR3, as DNA: TGTGCCAGCAGCCCCTGCAGCACTGAAGCTTTCTTT. Protein: CASSPCSTEAFF.

Concerning this clonotype: A much larger clone lies a single base off, so this may be a read error. This chain links TRBV5-1 with TRBJ2-2; 11 bases are a match to TRBD2. The ends lost 7 bases at V and 5 bases at J; junction bases unmatched: 7. CDR1 is SGHRS and CDR2 is YFSETQ in the germline V gene. The CDR3 consists of 15 residues. CDR3 sequence reads: CASRDPSGRTGELFF. The DNA of the CDR3 is TGCGCCAGCCGCGACCCTAGCGGGAGGACCGGGGAGCTGTTTTTT.

In this sample, this clonotype turned up a few times. CDR3 residues: CATRGGLAGETQYF. In nucleotides, the CDR3 is TGCGCCACCAGGGGGGGACTAGCGGGAGAGACCCAGTACTTC. The rearrangement links TRBV10-2 to TRBJ2-5; 12 nucleotides agree with TRBD2. Germline values: CDR1 WSHSY, CDR2 SAAADI. This CDR3 is 14 amino acids long. The trim removed 10 bases at V and 4 bases at J, leaving 7 bases unmatched.

This clonotype has a count of ten or more. The J gene is TRBJ1-1, the V gene TRBV28, with TRBD1 matching over 9 bases. Germline V gives CDR1 MDHEN, CDR2 SYDVKM. This CDR3 region has 13 residues. Trimming removed 9 bases from V and 5 bases from J; junction bases left unmatched: 7. In DNA, the CDR3 is TGTGCCAGTGAGGACAGGGGCTGGACTGAAGCTTTCTTT. This codes for CASEDRGWTEAFF. The full variable domain, in which reference TRBV28 and TRBJ1-1 provide the parts outside the CDR3, is DVKVTQSSRYLVKRTGEKVFLECVQDMDHENMFWYRQDPGLGLRLIYFSYDVKMKEKGDIPEGYSVSREKKERFSLILESASTNQTSMYLCASEDRGWTEAFFGQGTRLTVV.